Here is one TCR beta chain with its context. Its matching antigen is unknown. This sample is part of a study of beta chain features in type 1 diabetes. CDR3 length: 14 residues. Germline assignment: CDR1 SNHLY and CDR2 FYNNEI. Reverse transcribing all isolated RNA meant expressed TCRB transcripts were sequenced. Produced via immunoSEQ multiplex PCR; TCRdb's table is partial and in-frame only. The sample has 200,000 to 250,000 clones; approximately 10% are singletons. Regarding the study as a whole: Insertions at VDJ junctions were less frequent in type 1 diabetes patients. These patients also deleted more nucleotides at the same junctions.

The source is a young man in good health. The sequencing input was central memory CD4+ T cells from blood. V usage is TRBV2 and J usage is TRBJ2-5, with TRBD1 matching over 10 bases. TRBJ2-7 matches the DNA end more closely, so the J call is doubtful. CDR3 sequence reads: CASTLFGTGVEQYF. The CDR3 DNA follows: TGTGCCAGCACTCTTTTCGGGACAGGGGTCGAGCAGTACTTC.